This T cell receptor (beta chain) was identified in a study of pediatric ulcerative colitis (dated by TCRdb to about 2019). As for the study more broadly: Among the ulcerative colitis patients, about seven had pancolitis and two had left-sided colitis, and histology in every patient was consistent with ulcerative colitis. From 8 or 9 newly diagnosed, treatment-naive pediatric ulcerative colitis patients and four non-IBD control children, paired blood and rectal samples were collected. By Pediatric Ulcerative Colitis Activity Index, two patients had mild disease, four had moderate disease and three had acute severe colitis.

At the junction V is shortened by 0 bases and J by 9 bases, with 9 bases in between. From the germline V gene, CDR1 is MGHRA and CDR2 is YSYEKL. There are 13 amino acids in the CDR3, from cysteine to phenylalanine inclusive. Only the CDR3 DNA stays, 39 bases, in frame from base 1. Overall study outcomes, separate from this receptor: With only a few individuals, the healthy control group was small. For technical reasons, the blood samples of a couple of patients yielded substantially fewer templates, so those samples were excluded from the blood-rectal overlap analysis. Significantly higher autologous blood-rectal clonal overlap was found in ulcerative colitis patients than in controls, which suggested increased T cell trafficking to inflamed tissue. Because repertoires came from total lymphocyte DNA, patterns in rare subsets such as regulatory T cells may not be reflected. Rectal repertoire features separated controls, mild-moderate and acute severe colitis patients; acute severe colitis showed reduced rectal diversity due to clonal expansions. Two rectal CDR3 clonotypes were present in all ulcerative colitis patients and in none of the controls.

A remark on this clone: It has no known antigen specificity. No much larger clone is present one base from it, and per-base qualities are unavailable.

Before the diagnostic colonoscopy, none of the ulcerative colitis patients had been given any immunosuppressive medication. Blood was sampled at the same time as the colonoscopy. The Wizard kit (Promega) was used to extract genomic DNA from the blood and intestinal samples. Rearranged CDR3 beta regions were amplified from genomic DNA with multiplex V and J primers using the immunoSEQ TRB Survey service. Survey-level sequencing depth of up to 500,000 reads per sample was used to keep depth equal across samples. Libraries were purified, pooled and sequenced on Illumina technology. The authors processed their data as follows. Productive clonality, sample overlap, pairwise scatters, CDR3 beta length, V/D/J gene usage and productiveness were assessed with immunoSEQ online tools. Calculated diversity was the number of unique rearrangements divided by total templates times 100; Shannon and Simpson indices were also computed. For principal component analysis, Z-score normalized data were analyzed with the R prcomp function and the ggbiplot package. Blood-rectal clonal overlap within each subject was quantified with Morisita's index. TCRdb limited this immuneACCESS table to in-frame rearrangements with V and J called. A share of clones is missing; checked studies link under half to unresolved V genes, and the rest is unexplained. D and trimming were read from the DNA, whereas the V and J calls and clone size are those reported in that table. The sample yields 12,000 to 15,000 clones; more than 80% were counted once. Of the sample, roughly 0.9% falls within the top ten clones.

The V and J segments used are TRBV4-1 and TRBJ2-1; the D element could tentatively be TRBD1 or TRBD2, as 5 bases agree for each. This clonotype originated in a boy aged 5-17 years with moderate ulcerative colitis. What was sequenced was blood. CDR3 sequence: CASSQERGGEQFF. The DNA sequence is given as TGCGCCAGCAGCCAAGAACGGGGCGGTGAGCAGTTCTTC.